The 28 T cell receptor beta chains listed next were all sequenced from one sample in a study of technical replicates of blood from several donors. Libraries were prepared by immunoSEQ multiplex PCR; TCRdb keeps only in-frame clonotypes and omits some of them. The repertoire has fewer than 90,000 clones, around nine tenths of them found once; the top ten carry roughly 0.38%. What was sequenced was T cells isolated from PBMCs. The source is a human donor in good health.

V is TRBV5-1 and J is TRBJ1-3; TRBD1 matches 9 bases. This CDR3 spans 15 amino acids. Germline V gene sequence: CDR1 SGHRS, CDR2 YFSETQ. With V trimmed by 4 bases and J by 4 bases, 6 bases remained unmatched. The CDR3 DNA reads TGCGCCAGCAGCGTCCGGACAGGGGACGGAAACACCATATATTTT. Translation: CASSVRTGDGNTIYF.

This clone is a singleton in its sample. The rearrangement joins TRBV7-7 to TRBJ2-7, with 7 bases matching TRBD1. Germline assignment: CDR1 SSHAT and CDR2 FNYEAQ (reference sequence). Trimming cost V 3 bases and J 3 bases; bases outside gene matches: 2. This CDR3 spans 13 amino acids. Written as DNA, the CDR3 is TGTGCCAGCAGCTTGGACAGGATCTACGAGCAGTACTTC. It translates to CASSLDRIYEQYF.

The CDR3 here is CASSSSGRGGDTQYF. The CDR3 DNA follows: TGTGCCAGCAGTTCTAGCGGGAGAGGAGGAGATACGCAGTATTTT. This sequence joins TRBV11-3 and TRBJ2-3, with 10 bases matching TRBD2. The V gene's germline CDR1 is SGHNT and CDR2 YENEEA. V was clipped by 6 bases and J by 5 bases; unmatched bases: 8. This CDR3 spans 15 amino acids.

The rearrangement links TRBV18 to TRBJ2-1; D is perhaps TRBD2 (6 bases). Germline assignment: CDR1 KGHSH and CDR2 LQKENI. The V end was cut by 3 bases, the J end by 0 bases, with 12 bases between. The CDR3 totals 16 residues. The CDR3 DNA sequence: TGTGCCAGCTCACCGCAAGGGAGGAGCTCCTACAATGAGCAGTTCTTC. Protein product: CASSPQGRSSYNEQFF.

The V call is TRBV6-5, the J call TRBJ2-5, with 7 bases identical to TRBD2. The CDR3 runs to 14 residues. Germline V gives CDR1 MNHEY, CDR2 SVGAGI. V shed 1 base, J shed 5 bases, and the junction held 4 bases outside the gene matches. Here the CDR3 DNA reads TGTGCCAGCAGTTACTTTGCGGGAGTTGAGACCCAGTACTTC. Translated: CASSYFAGVETQYF.

V usage is TRBV11-2 and J usage is TRBJ2-5, with 9 positions matching TRBD1. This CDR3 contains 18 residues. The ends lost 5 bases at V and 2 bases at J; junction bases unmatched: 15. Germline V gene data show CDR1 as SGHAT and CDR2 as FQNNGV. The CDR3 spells CASSPSPHRGQVQETQYF. CDR3 DNA: TGTGCCAGCAGCCCGTCCCCCCACAGGGGGCAGGTACAAGAGACCCAGTACTTC.

This clone occurred a few times. CDR3 bases: TGTGCCTGGAGTGTACTTGAGGACAGGTTTGGCTACACCTTC. Translating it yields CAWSVLEDRFGYTF. The chain employs TRBV30 and TRBJ1-2, with 7 bases identical to TRBD1. V was pared by 0 bases and J by 7 bases, with 8 bases of the junction left unmatched. Germline V gene lookup returns CDR1 GTSNPN and CDR2 SVGIG (reference sequence). This CDR3 has 14 residues.

The gene calls are TRBV5-5 and TRBJ2-5, with D unclear. Germline V gene data show CDR1 as SGHKS and CDR2 as YYEKEE (reference sequence). V shed 5 bases and J shed 3 bases, with 17 bases lying between them. The CDR3 has 15 residues. CDR3 in amino acids: CASRHQAHTKETQYF. CDR3 nucleotide sequence: TGTGCCAGCAGACACCAGGCACACACAAAAGAGACCCAGTACTTC.

This clone appeared a few times. The chain carries TRBV6-1 and TRBJ1-5; 9 nucleotides agree with TRBD1. V was pared by 3 bases and J by 4 bases, with 1 base of the junction left unmatched. Germline values: CDR1 MNHNS, CDR2 SASEGT. The CDR3 is made up of 14 amino acids. The DNA of the CDR3 is TGTGCCAGCAGTGAGACAGGGGGGAATCAGCCCCAGCATTTT. Protein sequence: CASSETGGNQPQHF.

This clone was detected only a few times. The chain is built from TRBV4-2 and TRBJ1-2; no definite D call. Trimming removed 0 bases from V and 4 bases from J, with 3 bases in between. The CDR3 is 12 residues long. The germline V gene has CDR1 LGHNA and CDR2 YNFKEQ. The CDR3 reads CASSQDVYGYTF. The CDR3 nucleotides read TGTGCCAGCAGCCAAGACGTCTATGGCTACACCTTC.

The chain joins TRBV5-1 to TRBJ2-3, with a tentative D call TRBD1 (6 bases). CDR3 length equals 14 residues. Germline CDR1 reads SGHRS; CDR2 reads YFSETQ. V lost 1 base, J lost 2 bases, and 8 bases lay in between. CDR3 in DNA: TGCGCCAGCAGCTTGCAGGGGTCCACAGATACGCAGTATTTT. This codes for CASSLQGSTDTQYF.

In DNA form, the CDR3 reads TGTGCCAGCAGTTACTCGAATGTCCCACTCTACGAGCAGTACTTC. Translated: CASSYSNVPLYEQYF. The V call is TRBV6-5, the J call TRBJ2-7; D unresolved. Germline V gene data show CDR1 as MNHEY and CDR2 as SVGAGI. The CDR3 extends over 15 amino acids. Trimming shortened V by 0 bases and J by 3 bases, and 12 bases separated the two germline ends.

CDR3 region: CASRATGFTEAFF. The CDR3 DNA is TGTGCCAGTAGGGCGACAGGGTTTACTGAAGCTTTCTTT. The chain recombines TRBV19 with TRBJ1-1; 7 bases are shared with TRBD1. The CDR3 extends over 13 amino acids. Germline assignment: CDR1 LNHDA and CDR2 SQIVND (reference sequence). V lost 6 bases and J lost 5; bases outside the gene matches: 6.

V usage is TRBV28 and J usage is TRBJ2-2; 7 nucleotides match TRBD1. Trimming cost V 6 bases and J 2 bases; bases outside gene matches: 12. The germline gives CDR1 MDHEN, CDR2 SYDVKM. The CDR3 spans 17 residues. The CDR3 protein is CASSDLDRVQNTGELFF. CDR3 DNA: TGTGCCAGCAGCGATCTAGACAGGGTTCAAAACACCGGGGAGCTGTTTTTT.

The sample holds one count of this clone. The V gene is TRBV5-6, the J gene TRBJ2-7; maybe TRBD1 (5 bases). This CDR3 contains 14 residues. CDR1 is SGHDT and CDR2 is YYEEEE in the germline V gene. V lost 2 bases and J 6 bases, leaving 15 bases between the germline ends. The CDR3 DNA sequence: TGTGCCAGCAGCTTACAGGTAATCTCTGCCGAGCAGTACTTC. This encodes CASSLQVISAEQYF.

V gene TRBV9 combines with J gene TRBJ2-3; the match to TRBD2 covers 12 bases. Germline CDR1 and CDR2: SGDLS and YYNGEE. The junction had 2 bases not matched to a gene; V was cut back by 4 bases and J by 2 bases. The CDR3 is 15 residues long. The CDR3 DNA sequence: TGTGCCAGCAGCCCTAGCGGGAGGGCCACAGATACGCAGTATTTT. It specifies CASSPSGRATDTQYF.

The V gene is TRBV28, the J gene TRBJ2-3; TRBD2 might be the D (6 bases). Germline lookup yields CDR1 MDHEN and CDR2 SYDVKM. The germline V and J ends were trimmed by 5 bases and 0 bases, with 12 bases remaining between them. There are 15 residues in the CDR3. The CDR3 loop is CASSGGIASTDTQYF. DNA for the CDR3: TGTGCCAGCAGTGGGGGGATAGCGAGCACAGATACGCAGTATTTT.

This clone has just a few counts. The junction differs from germline at one of its ends, possibly a read error. DNA for the CDR3: TGTGCTAGTGGTTTGCCTCGACAGGGATTT. It encodes CASGLPRQGF. The chain joins TRBV12-5 to TRBJ1-1; 7 bases are a match to TRBD1. CDR3 size: 10 residues. CDR1 and CDR2 (germline): LGHNT, FRNRAP.

The chain uses TRBV6-5 and TRBJ1-2, with D tentatively TRBD1 (6 bases). CDR3 size: 14 residues. Per the germline V gene, CDR1 is MNHEY and CDR2 is SVGAGI. The V end lost 1 base, the J end lost 8 bases, and 14 bases lay between the germline ends. CDR3 sequence: CASSYYRDGAGYTF. The DNA for the CDR3 is TGTGCCAGCAGTTACTACAGGGATGGTGCGGGCTACACCTTC.

The V call is TRBV5-4, the J call TRBJ1-2; 10 nucleotides line up with TRBD1. CDR3 size: 12 residues. CDR1 and CDR2 from the germline V gene are SGHNT and YYREEE (reference sequence). Losses at the gene ends were 3 bases for V and 7 bases for J; bases not matched to a gene: 0. The CDR3: CASSWDRGGYTF. The CDR3 nucleotides are TGTGCCAGCAGCTGGGACAGGGGTGGCTACACCTTC.

The chain combines TRBV19 with TRBJ1-1, with 9 bases identical to TRBD1. The V gene end was trimmed by 5 bases and the J gene end by 8 bases; junction bases not matched to a gene: 15. CDR1 and CDR2 (germline): LNHDA, SQIVND (reference sequence). CDR3 length equals 16 residues. For the CDR3, the DNA is TGTGCCAGTAGTTATATCCCCTCCGGGACAGGGACGGAAGCTTTCTTT. Translation gives CASSYIPSGTGTEAFF. Full variable domain (outside the CDR3, taken from reference TRBV19 and TRBJ1-1): DGGITQSPKYLFRKEGQNVTLSCEQNLNHDAMYWYRQDPGQGLRLIYYSQIVNDFQKGDIAEGYSVSREKKESFPLTVTSAQKNPTAFYLCASSYIPSGTGTEAFFGQGTRLTVV.

The V call is TRBV4-1, the J call TRBJ2-7; D gene unclear. Deletions cut 0 bases from V and 4 bases from J, with 7 bases between. CDR3 length equals 13 residues. Per the germline V gene, CDR1 is MGHRA and CDR2 is YSYEKL. CDR3 region: CASSQDLVYEQYF. CDR3 nucleotide sequence: TGCGCCAGCAGCCAAGATTTAGTTTACGAGCAGTACTTC.

The table lists this clone with a count of one. V gene TRBV7-2 combines with J gene TRBJ2-7, with TRBD2 identical over 11 bases. The trim removed 6 bases at V and 2 bases at J, leaving 6 bases unmatched. This CDR3 spans 15 amino acids. Germline loops: CDR1 SGHTA, CDR2 FQGNSA. Here the CDR3 reads CASSSIAGGPYEQYF. The CDR3 bases are TGTGCCAGCAGTTCAATAGCGGGAGGGCCCTACGAGCAGTACTTC.

CDR3 nucleotide sequence: TGTGCCAGCAGCAAAGAAGGGGGTAGGGAGCCCCAGCATTTT. Protein: CASSKEGGREPQHF. The chain employs TRBV21-1 and TRBJ1-5; TRBD1, the D gene given by the table, was not confirmed from the DNA. TRBV21-1 is a known pseudogene. The CDR3 is 14 residues long.

V gene TRBV25-1 combines with J gene TRBJ1-1; the D gene is possibly TRBD1 (5 bases). This CDR3 contains 12 residues. CDR1 and CDR2 from the germline V gene are MGHDK and SYGVNS. V was clipped by 6 bases and J by 5 bases, with 10 bases between them. For the CDR3, the DNA is TGTGCCAGCAGCCTAGGGGTAACTGAAGCTTTCTTT. Translated, it gives CASSLGVTEAFF.

CDR3 sequence: CASSVGGFGYTF. For the CDR3, the DNA is TGTGCCAGCAGCGTAGGAGGGTTTGGCTACACCTTC. The chain recombines TRBV9 with TRBJ1-2; no firm D call. There are 12 residues in the CDR3. Germline V lookup: CDR1 SGDLS, CDR2 YYNGEE. The ends were cut back, 0 bases at V and 7 bases at J, with 7 bases in the middle.

The chain carries TRBV4-2 and TRBJ2-3, with D perhaps matching TRBD1 (5 bases). Trimming removed 8 bases from V and 0 bases from J, with 18 bases in between. The V gene's germline CDR1 is LGHNA and CDR2 YNFKEQ. There are 16 residues in the CDR3. The CDR3, as DNA: TGTGCCAGCTCGCTAGGGGTATCTTCTAGCACAGATACGCAGTATTTT. Its protein is CASSLGVSSSTDTQYF.

The chain carries TRBV27 and TRBJ1-3, with 9 bases that match TRBD1. The CDR3 has 14 residues. Germline trimming cut 5 bases from V and 8 bases from J; bases unmatched to any gene: 7. Germline CDR1 and CDR2: MNHEY and SMNVEV (reference sequence). Here the CDR3 DNA reads TGTGCCAGCAGTAGATGGACAGGGGTGGACACCATATATTTT. Residues: CASSRWTGVDTIYF.